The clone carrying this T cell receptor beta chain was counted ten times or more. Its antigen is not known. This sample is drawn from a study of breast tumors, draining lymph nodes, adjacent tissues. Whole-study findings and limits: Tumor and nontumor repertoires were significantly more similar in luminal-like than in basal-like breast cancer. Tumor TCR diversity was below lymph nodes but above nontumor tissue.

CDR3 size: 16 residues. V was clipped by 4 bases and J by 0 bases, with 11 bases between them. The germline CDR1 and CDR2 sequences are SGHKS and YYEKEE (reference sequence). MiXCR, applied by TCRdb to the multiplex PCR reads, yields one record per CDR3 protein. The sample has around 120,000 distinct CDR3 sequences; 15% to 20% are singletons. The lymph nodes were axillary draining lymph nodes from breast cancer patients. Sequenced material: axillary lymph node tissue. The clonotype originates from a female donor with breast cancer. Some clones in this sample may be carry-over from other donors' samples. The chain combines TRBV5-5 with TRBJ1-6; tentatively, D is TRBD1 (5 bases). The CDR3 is CASSGDVLSYNSPLHF. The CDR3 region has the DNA TGTGCCAGCAGCGGGGACGTGCTCTCCTATAATTCACCCCTCCACTTT.